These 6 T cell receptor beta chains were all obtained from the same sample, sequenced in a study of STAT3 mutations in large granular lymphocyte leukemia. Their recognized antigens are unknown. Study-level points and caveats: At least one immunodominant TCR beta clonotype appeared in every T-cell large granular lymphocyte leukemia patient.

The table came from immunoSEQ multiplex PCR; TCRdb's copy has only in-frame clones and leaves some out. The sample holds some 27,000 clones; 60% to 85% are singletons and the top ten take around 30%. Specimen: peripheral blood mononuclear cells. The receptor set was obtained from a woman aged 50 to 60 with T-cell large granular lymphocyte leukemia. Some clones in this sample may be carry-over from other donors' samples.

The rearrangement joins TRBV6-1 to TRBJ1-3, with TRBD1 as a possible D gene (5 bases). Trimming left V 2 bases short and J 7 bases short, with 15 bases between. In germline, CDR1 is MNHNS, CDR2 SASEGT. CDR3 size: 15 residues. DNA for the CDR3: TGTGCCAGCAGTGAACCGGGACGCTCGGCCAACACCATATATTTT. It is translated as CASSEPGRSANTIYF.

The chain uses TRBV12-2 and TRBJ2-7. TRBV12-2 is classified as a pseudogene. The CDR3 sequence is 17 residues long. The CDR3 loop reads CASRPTGGRLGAYEQYF. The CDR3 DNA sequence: TGTGCAAGTCGTCCCACCGGGGGCAGGCTTGGGGCCTACGAGCAGTACTTC.

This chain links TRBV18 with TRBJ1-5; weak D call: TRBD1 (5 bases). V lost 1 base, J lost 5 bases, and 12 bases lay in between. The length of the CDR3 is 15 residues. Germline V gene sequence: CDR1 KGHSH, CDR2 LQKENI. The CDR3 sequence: CASSPQSGKDQPQHF. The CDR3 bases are TGTGCCAGCTCACCACAATCAGGGAAGGATCAGCCCCAGCATTTT.

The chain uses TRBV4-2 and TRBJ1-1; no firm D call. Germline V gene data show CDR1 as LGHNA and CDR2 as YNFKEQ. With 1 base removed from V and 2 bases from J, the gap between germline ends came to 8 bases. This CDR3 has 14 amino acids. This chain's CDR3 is CASSQVGSNTEAFF. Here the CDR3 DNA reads TGTGCCAGCAGCCAAGTCGGCAGCAACACTGAAGCTTTCTTT.

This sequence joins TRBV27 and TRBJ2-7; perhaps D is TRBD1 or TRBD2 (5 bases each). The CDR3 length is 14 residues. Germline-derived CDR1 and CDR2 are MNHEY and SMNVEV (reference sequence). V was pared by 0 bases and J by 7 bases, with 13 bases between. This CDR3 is CASSLSGETGEQYF. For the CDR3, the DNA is TGTGCCAGCAGTTTATCGGGGGAAACGGGTGAGCAGTACTTC.

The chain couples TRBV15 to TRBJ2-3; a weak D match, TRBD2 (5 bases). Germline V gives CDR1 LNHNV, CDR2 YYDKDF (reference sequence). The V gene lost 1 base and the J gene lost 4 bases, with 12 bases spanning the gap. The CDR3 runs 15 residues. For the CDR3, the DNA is TGTGCCACCAGCAGAGTGGCTAGCCCCTCAGATACGCAGTATTTT. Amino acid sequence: CATSRVASPSDTQYF.